This T cell receptor (beta chain) was captured by sequencing in a study of T cells expressing NK-cell markers. For each CDR3 protein, TCRdb gives one entry from its re-call of the 5' RACE reads, without DNA. The listing records 300,000 to 500,000 distinct CDR3 sequences. This CDR3 has 16 amino acids. Germline CDR1 is MNHEY and CDR2 is SVGAGI. This receptor was taken from a woman in her 50s in good health. The V call is TRBV6-5, the J call TRBJ2-1; TCRdb's D call, TRBD1, is unchecked because there is no DNA. Sample: blood T cells: a sorted CD56 or NKG2C T cell subset, CD4+ or CD8+ T cells, or bulk PBMC T cells (not recorded which). The CDR3 loop reads CASSYQQGWAYNEQFF.